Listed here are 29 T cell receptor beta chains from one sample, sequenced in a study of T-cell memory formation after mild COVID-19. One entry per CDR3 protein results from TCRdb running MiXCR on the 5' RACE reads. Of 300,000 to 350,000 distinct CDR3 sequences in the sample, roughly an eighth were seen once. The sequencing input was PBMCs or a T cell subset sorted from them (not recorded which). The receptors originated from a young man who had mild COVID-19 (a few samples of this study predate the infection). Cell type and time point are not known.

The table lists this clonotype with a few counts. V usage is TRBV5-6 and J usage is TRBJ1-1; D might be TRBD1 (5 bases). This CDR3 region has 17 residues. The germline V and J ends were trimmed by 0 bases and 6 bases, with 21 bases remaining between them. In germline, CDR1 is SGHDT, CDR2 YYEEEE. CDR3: CASSLVGRERGNPEAFF. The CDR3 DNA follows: TGTGCCAGCAGCTTGGTCGGCAGGGAAAGGGGAAACCCTGAAGCTTTCTTT.

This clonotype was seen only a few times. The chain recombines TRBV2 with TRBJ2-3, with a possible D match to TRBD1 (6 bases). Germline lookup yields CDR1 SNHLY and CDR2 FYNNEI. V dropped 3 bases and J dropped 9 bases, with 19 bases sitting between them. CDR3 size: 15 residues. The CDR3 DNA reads TGTGCCAGCAGTGATTTTGTCCTAGCAGGGGAGACGCAGTATTTT. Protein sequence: CASSDFVLAGETQYF.

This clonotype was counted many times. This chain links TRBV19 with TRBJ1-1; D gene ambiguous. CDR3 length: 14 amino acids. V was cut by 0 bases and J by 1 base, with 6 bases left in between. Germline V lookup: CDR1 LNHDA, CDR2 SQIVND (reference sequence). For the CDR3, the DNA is TGTGCCAGTAGTATAGACGGACGGAACACTGAAGCTTTCTTT. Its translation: CASSIDGRNTEAFF.

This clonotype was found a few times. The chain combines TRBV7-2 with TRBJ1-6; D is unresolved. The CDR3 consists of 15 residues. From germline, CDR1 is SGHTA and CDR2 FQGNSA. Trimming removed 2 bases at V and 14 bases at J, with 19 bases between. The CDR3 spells CASSLSAGPVGALHF. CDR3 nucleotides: TGTGCCAGCAGCTTATCGGCCGGACCAGTTGGGGCCCTCCACTTT.

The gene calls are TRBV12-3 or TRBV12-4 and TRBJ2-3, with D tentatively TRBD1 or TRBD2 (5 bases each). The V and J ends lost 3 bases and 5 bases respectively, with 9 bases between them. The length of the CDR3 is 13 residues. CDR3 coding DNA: TGTGCCAGCAGTTTTTTGGGGGTAGATACGCAGTATTTT. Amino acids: CASSFLGVDTQYF.

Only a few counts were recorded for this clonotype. This chain's CDR3 is CASRITSGGGDTQYF. The CDR3 nucleotides are TGTGCCAGCAGAATAACTAGCGGGGGGGGAGATACGCAGTATTTT. The V call is TRBV4-2, the J call TRBJ2-3, with 13 bases that match TRBD2. CDR1 is LGHNA and CDR2 is YNFKEQ in the germline V gene. This CDR3 is 15 amino acids long. J gave up 5 bases and V 6 bases, and 5 bases lay outside the gene matches.

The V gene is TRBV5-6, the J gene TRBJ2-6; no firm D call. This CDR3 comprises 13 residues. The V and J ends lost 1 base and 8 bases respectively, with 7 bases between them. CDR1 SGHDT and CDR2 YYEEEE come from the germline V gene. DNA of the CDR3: TGTGCCAGCAGCTTGAGTGATCCCAACGTCCTGACTTTC. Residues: CASSLSDPNVLTF.

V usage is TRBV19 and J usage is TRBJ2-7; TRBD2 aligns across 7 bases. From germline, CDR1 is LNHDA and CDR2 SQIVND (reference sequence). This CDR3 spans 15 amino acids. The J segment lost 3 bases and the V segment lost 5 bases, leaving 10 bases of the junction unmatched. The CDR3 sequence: CASSPSGSGFYEQYF. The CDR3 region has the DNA TGTGCCAGTAGTCCTTCGGGTAGCGGGTTCTACGAGCAGTACTTC.

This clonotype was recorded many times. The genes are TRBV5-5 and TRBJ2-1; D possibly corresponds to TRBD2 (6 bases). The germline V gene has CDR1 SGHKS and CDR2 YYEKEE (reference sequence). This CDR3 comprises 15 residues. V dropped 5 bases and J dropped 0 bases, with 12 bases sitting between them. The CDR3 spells CASSRSGSSYNEQFF. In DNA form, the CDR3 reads TGTGCCAGCAGTCGTAGCGGAAGCTCCTACAATGAGCAGTTCTTC.

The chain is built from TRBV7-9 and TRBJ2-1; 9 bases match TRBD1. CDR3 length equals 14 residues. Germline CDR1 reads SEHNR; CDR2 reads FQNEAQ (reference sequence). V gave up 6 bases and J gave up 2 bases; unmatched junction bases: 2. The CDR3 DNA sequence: TGTGCCAGCAGGAGGACAGGGGCCTACAATGAGCAGTTCTTC. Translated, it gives CASRRTGAYNEQFF.

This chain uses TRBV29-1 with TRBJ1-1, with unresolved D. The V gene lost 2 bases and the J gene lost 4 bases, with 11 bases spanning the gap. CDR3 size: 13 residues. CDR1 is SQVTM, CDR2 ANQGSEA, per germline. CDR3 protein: CSVESPAGTEAFF. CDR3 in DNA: TGCAGCGTTGAATCCCCGGCGGGCACTGAAGCTTTCTTT.

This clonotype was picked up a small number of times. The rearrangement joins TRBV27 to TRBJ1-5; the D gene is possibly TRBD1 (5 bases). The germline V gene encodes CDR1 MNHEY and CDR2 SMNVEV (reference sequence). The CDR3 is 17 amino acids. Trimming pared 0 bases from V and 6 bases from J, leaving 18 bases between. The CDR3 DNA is TGTGCCAGCAGTTTATCGTCCGGGGGGTTTTCGGCTCAGCCCCAGCATTTT. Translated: CASSLSSGGFSAQPQHF.

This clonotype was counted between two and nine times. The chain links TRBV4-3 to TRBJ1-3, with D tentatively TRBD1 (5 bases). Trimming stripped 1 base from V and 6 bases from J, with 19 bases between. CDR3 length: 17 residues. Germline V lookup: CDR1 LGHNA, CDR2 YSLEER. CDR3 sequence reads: CASSQVSGRRSSNTIYF. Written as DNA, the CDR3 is TGCGCCAGCAGCCAAGTCTCGGGACGGCGGTCGTCAAACACCATATATTTT.

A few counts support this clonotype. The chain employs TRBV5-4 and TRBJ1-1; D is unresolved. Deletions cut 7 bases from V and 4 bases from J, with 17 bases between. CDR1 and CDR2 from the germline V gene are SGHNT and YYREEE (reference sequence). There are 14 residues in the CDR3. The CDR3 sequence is CASHDRGRGTEAFF. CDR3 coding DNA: TGTGCCAGCCACGACCGTGGGCGCGGCACTGAAGCTTTCTTT.

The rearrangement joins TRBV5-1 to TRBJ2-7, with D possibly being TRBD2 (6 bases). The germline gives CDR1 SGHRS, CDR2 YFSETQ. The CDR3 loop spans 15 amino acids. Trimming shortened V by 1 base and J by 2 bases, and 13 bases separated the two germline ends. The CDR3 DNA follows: TGCGCCAGCAGCTTGATAGGCGGGGCCCCCTACGAGCAGTACTTC. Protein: CASSLIGGAPYEQYF.

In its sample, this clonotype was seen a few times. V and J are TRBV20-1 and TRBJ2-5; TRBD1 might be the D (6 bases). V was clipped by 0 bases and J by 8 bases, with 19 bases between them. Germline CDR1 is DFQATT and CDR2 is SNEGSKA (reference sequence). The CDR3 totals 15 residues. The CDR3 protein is CSARDFARVGGTQYF. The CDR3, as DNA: TGCAGTGCTAGAGATTTTGCGCGGGTTGGGGGCACCCAGTACTTC.

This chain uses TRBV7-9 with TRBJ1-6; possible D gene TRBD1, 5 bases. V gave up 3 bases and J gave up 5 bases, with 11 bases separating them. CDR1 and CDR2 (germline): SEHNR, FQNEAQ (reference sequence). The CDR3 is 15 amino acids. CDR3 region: CASSFGQGHNSPLHF. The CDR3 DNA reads TGTGCCAGCAGCTTTGGGCAGGGCCATAATTCACCCCTCCACTTT.

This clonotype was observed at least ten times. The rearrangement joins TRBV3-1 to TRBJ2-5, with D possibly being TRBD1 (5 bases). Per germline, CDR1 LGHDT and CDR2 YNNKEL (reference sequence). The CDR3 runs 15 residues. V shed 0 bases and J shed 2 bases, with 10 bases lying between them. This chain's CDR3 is CASSQDRAGQETQYF. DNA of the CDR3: TGTGCCAGCAGCCAAGATCGTGCAGGGCAAGAGACCCAGTACTTC.

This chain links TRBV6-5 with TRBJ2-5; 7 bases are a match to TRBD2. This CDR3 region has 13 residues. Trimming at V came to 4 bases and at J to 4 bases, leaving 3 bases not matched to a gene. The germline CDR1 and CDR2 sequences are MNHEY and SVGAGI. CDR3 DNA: TGTGCCAGCAGTTTCCCTAGCGGAGAGACCCAGTACTTC. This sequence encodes CASSFPSGETQYF.

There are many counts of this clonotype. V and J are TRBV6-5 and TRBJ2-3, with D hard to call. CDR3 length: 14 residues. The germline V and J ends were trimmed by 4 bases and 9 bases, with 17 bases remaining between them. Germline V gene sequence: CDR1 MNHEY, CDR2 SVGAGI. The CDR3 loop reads CASSSSGSVWTQYF. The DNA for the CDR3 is TGTGCCAGCAGTTCCTCAGGTTCCGTCTGGACGCAGTATTTT.

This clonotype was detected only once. The CDR3 DNA follows: TGTGCCAGCAGGGGGGGACAGATAGAGTCCTATAATTCACCCCTCCACTTT. This codes for CASRGGQIESYNSPLHF. The chain links TRBV25-1 to TRBJ1-6, with 7 bases matching TRBD1. CDR3 length: 17 amino acids. After removal of 6 bases from V and 1 base from J, the junction contained 9 bases not matched to a gene. CDR1 is MGHDK, CDR2 SYGVNS, per germline.

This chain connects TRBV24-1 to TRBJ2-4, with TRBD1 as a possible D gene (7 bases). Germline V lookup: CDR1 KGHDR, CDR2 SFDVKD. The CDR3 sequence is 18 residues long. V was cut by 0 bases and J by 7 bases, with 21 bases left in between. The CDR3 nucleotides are TGTGCCACCAGTGATTTGTGGAGGGGGCGTCGATTTCAGAACATTCAGTACTTC. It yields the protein CATSDLWRGRRFQNIQYF.

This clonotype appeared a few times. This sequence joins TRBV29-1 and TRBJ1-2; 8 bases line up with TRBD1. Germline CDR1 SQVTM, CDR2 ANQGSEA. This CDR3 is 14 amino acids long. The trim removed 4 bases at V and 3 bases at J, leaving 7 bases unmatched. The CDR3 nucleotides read TGCAGCGTTGGTCAGGGGGCTGCTGACTATGGCTACACCTTC. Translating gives CSVGQGAADYGYTF. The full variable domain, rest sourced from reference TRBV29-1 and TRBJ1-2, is SAVISQKPSRDICQRGTSLTIQCQVDSQVTMMFWYRQQPGQSLTLIATANQGSEATYESGFVIDKFPISRPNLTFSTLTVSNMSPEDSSIYLCSVGQGAADYGYTFGSGTRLTVV.

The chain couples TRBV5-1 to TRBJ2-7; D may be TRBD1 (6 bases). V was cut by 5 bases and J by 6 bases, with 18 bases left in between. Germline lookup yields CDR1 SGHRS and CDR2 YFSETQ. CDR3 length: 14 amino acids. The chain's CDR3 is CASRFAGTPSEQYF. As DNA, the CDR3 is TGCGCCAGCAGGTTTGCCGGGACACCGTCCGAGCAGTACTTC.

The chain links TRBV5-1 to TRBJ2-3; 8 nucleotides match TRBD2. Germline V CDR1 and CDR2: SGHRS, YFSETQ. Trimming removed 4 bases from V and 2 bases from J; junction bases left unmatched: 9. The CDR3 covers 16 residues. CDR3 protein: CASSLTSGVFTDTQYF. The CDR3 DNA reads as TGCGCCAGCAGCCTTACTAGCGGAGTCTTCACAGATACGCAGTATTTT.

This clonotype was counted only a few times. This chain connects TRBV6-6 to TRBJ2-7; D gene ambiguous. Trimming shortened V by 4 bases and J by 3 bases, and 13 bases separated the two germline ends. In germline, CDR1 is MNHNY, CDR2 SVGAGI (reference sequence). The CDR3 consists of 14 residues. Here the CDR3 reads CASSSTWPLYEQYV. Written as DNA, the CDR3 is TGTGCCAGCAGTTCGACATGGCCCCTCTACGAGCAGTACGTC.

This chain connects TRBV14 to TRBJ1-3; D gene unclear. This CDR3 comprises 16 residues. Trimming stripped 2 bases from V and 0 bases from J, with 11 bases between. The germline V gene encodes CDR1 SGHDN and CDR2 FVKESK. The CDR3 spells CASSQLGRPSGNTIYF. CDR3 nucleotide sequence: TGTGCCAGCAGCCAATTGGGCAGGCCCTCTGGAAACACCATATATTTT.

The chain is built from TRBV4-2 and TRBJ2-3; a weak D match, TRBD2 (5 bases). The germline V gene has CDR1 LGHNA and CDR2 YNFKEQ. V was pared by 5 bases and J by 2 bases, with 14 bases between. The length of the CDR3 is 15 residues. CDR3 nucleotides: TGTGCCAGCAGCTTGGCCCTAGCCCCCACAGATACGCAGTATTTT. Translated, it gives CASSLALAPTDTQYF.

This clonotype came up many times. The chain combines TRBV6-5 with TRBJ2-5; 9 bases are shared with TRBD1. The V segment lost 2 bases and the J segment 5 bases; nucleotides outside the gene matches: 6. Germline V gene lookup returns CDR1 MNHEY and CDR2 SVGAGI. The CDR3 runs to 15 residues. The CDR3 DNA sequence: TGTGCCAGCAGTTACACGGACAGGGGAGACGAGACCCAGTACTTC. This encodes CASSYTDRGDETQYF.